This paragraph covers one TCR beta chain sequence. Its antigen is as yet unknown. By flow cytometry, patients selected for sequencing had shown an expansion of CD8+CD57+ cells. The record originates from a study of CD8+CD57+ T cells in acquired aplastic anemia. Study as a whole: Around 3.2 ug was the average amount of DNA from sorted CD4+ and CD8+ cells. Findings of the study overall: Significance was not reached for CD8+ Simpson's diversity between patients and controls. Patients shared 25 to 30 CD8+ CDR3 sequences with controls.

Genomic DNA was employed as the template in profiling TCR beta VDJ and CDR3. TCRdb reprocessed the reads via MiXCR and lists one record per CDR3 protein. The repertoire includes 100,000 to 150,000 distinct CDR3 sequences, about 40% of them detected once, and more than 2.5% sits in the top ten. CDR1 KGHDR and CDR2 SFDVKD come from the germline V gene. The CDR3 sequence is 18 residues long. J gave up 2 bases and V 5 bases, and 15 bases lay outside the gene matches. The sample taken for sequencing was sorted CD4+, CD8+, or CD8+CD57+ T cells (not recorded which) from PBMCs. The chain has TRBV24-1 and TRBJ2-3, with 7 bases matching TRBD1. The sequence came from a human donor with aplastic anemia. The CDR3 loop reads CATSARGLPGQPTDTQYF. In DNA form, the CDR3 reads TGTGCCACCAGTGCTAGGGGCCTGCCGGGACAGCCCACAGATACGCAGTATTTT.